This TCR beta chain derives from a study of a mutant IDH1 vaccine in newly diagnosed glioma. Study information: Among treated patients, 62.5% were male and about 38% female, and mean age was approximately 40 years. The earlier regimen, radiotherapy, temozolomide, or both, was most often both. General study points: Altogether, almost 95% of patients exhibited vaccine-induced immune responses. Top peripheral T cell clonotype shifts appeared unrelated to pseudoprogression.

From germline, CDR1 is ENHRY and CDR2 SYGVKD. The CDR3 extends over 15 amino acids. V was clipped by 2 bases and J by 1 base; unmatched bases: 1. Clones were read by immunoSEQ multiplex PCR, and TCRdb kept only the in-frame ones, dropping some. The table includes 75,000 to 100,000 clones, over 70% detected once. Time point in this sample: baseline, week 1 (first vaccination visit). Described treatment: pre-vaccination baseline after standard-of-care therapy. As to this clone: Its cognate antigen is unknown.

The origin of this receptor is a man aged 35-49 years with glioma. Some clones in this sample may be carry-over from other donors' samples. The chain combines TRBV10-3 with TRBJ1-2; 10 positions agree with TRBD1. The source material was PBMCs, sampled from a glioma patient treated with radiotherapy, temozolomide or both. The CDR3 loop reads CAISEGTGVNYGYTF. The CDR3 DNA sequence: TGTGCCATCAGTGAGGGGACAGGGGTTAACTATGGCTACACCTTC.